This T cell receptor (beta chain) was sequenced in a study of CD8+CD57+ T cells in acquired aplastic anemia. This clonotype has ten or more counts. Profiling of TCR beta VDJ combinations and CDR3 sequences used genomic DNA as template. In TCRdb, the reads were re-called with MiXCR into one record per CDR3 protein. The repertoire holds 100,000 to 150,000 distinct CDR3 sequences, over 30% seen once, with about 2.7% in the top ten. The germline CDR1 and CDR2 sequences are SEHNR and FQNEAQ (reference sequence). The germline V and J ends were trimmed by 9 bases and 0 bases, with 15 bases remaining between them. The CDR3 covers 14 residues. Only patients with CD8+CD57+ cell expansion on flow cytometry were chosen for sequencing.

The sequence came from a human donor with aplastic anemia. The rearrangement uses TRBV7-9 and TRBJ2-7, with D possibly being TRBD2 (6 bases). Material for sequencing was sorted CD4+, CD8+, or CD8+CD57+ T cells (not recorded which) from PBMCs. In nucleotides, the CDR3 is TGTGCCAGTGCCGACGGGACTTACTCCTACGAGCAGTACTTC. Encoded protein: CASADGTYSYEQYF. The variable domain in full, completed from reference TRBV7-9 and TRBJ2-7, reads DTGVSQNPRHKITKRGQNVTFRCDPISEHNRLYWYRQTLGQGPEFLTYFQNEAQLEKSRLLSDRFSAERPKGSFSTLEIQRTEQGDSAMYLCASADGTYSYEQYFGPGTRLTVT.